The rows below give T cell receptor beta chains drawn from one sample of a study of T cells expressing NK-cell markers. TCRdb re-called the 5' RACE reads and catalogs CDR3 proteins one per entry, DNA excluded. The sample's table shows 300,000 to 450,000 distinct CDR3 sequences. Sequenced material: blood T cells: a sorted CD56 or NKG2C T cell subset, CD4+ or CD8+ T cells, or bulk PBMC T cells (not recorded which). These receptors were obtained from a man between 18 and 69 years old in good health. Both conserved end residues are part of each CDR3. Fields, in order: J gene, V gene, CDR3 protein.

>TRBJ2-7|TRBV19
CASTGRGGSYEQYF
>TRBJ1-1|TRBV5-1
CASSPRTGRNTEAFF
>TRBJ2-2|TRBV29-1
CSVRTSGNTGELFF
>TRBJ2-3|TRBV12-3/TRBV12-4
CASRSFGGKFPDTQYF
>TRBJ1-6|TRBV7-8
CASSLAGVDSPLHF
>TRBJ2-3|TRBV20-1
CSAIQGAKGTDTQYF
>TRBJ2-7|TRBV20-1
CSARVASGATYEQYF
>TRBJ1-2|TRBV12-3/TRBV12-4
CASSSVRSGTRGYTF
>TRBJ1-3|TRBV29-1
CSVPGTANSGNTIYF
>TRBJ2-2|TRBV30
CAFPQGVGYTGELFF
>TRBJ2-7|TRBV28
CASIPFGEYEQYF
>TRBJ1-1|TRBV6-1
CASRSGQMNTEAFF
>TRBJ2-3|TRBV9
CASSLLPAGGLIGTDTQYF
>TRBJ1-1|TRBV18
CASSRDRSHTEAFF
>TRBJ2-3|TRBV27
CASSLGVIFTDTQYF
>TRBJ2-3|TRBV27
CASGRASGVSDTQYF
>TRBJ2-2|TRBV12-3/TRBV12-4
CASSLLAGALTGELFF
>TRBJ2-5|TRBV7-9
CASSLGAGYQETQYF
>TRBJ2-7|TRBV12-3/TRBV12-4
CASSLSDLGHYEQYF
>TRBJ2-3|TRBV11-2
CASRSPRGGPYTQYF
>TRBJ1-2|TRBV18
CASSGTGTNYGYTF
>TRBJ1-5|TRBV20-1
CSAKDKTYSNQPQHF
>TRBJ2-7|TRBV29-1
CSVNRQGNYEQYF
>TRBJ1-1|TRBV5-1
CASSLEARWTEAFF
>TRBJ2-5|TRBV3-1
CATDLGSQETQYF
>TRBJ1-1|TRBV20-1
CSARRTGGANTEAFF
>TRBJ2-1|TRBV2
CASRRGAYNEQFF
>TRBJ2-1|TRBV20-1
CSASFEQGYNEQFF
>TRBJ1-1|TRBV7-9
CASSVDGIKFTEAFF
>TRBJ1-5|TRBV5-5
CASSSFGQGSNQPQHF
>TRBJ1-5|TRBV24-1
CATSDLGPINQPQHF
>TRBJ1-5|TRBV6-1
CASSEEVRRPQHF
>TRBJ1-1|TRBV6-7
CASSYERTEAFF
>TRBJ1-2|TRBV7-9
CASSLGRASYGYTF
>TRBJ2-1|TRBV20-1
CSVLEYNEQFF
>TRBJ2-1|TRBV5-1
CASGALAGPRNNEQFF
>TRBJ1-5|TRBV6-2/TRBV6-3
CASRDAGAQPQHF
>TRBJ2-1|TRBV7-2
CASSPKTSGIYNEQFF
>TRBJ2-7|TRBV5-1
CASSRSGQSLGYEQYF
>TRBJ2-1|TRBV6-2/TRBV6-3
CASSYRGVSSYNEQFF
>TRBJ1-6|TRBV5-1
CASSLEYPLTDTNSPLHF
>TRBJ1-5|TRBV12-3/TRBV12-4
CASSLNHRGVVQPQHF
>TRBJ2-7|TRBV6-1
CASSGGGTANYEQYF
>TRBJ2-7|TRBV6-5
CASSYSTPRGSYEQYF
>TRBJ1-1|TRBV2
CASSTRRDSTEAFF
>TRBJ2-7|TRBV20-1
CSASLWRGDYEQYF
>TRBJ2-1|TRBV4-1
CASSHRTGYNEQFF
>TRBJ2-5|TRBV7-9
CASRITAGGGTQYF
>TRBJ1-5|TRBV25-1
CASSYQGAVGNQPQHF
>TRBJ2-5|TRBV20-1
CSARGSGGVETQYF
>TRBJ2-5|TRBV11-2
CASSTGTSTETQYF
>TRBJ1-5|TRBV11-2
CASSSTQTGGFNQPQHF
>TRBJ2-7|TRBV12-3/TRBV12-4
CASTVGQVLSEQYF
>TRBJ1-6|TRBV18
CASSAQVSVGSPLHF
>TRBJ2-5|TRBV4-2
CASSQGTLQGSQETQYF